The present entry profiles one T cell receptor beta chain with its context. This clonotype was counted between two and nine times. The antigen it binds to is not known. No clone much larger than this one lies a single base away; base qualities are absent. TCR beta VDJ combination and CDR3 sequence profiling used genomic DNA as the template. TCR repertoire sequencing was run on an Illumina HiSeq 2000. As for the authors' bioinformatics: TRBV/TRBJ rearrangement plots, CDR3 size and DJ length profiles, and Simpson's diversity index were used to assess repertoires. The most abundant DNA sequence in the deep sequencing data was taken as the immunodominant clone. CDR3 amino acid sequences were screened for sharing across subjects and compared with published repertoires and the VDJdb database. Using fastp trimming at Q25 and MiXCR clonotype assembly, TCRdb reanalyzed the public sequencing data and kept in-frame beta chains. Each CDR3 protein appears once, grouped with its most common genes and DNA. These V and J calls originate from TCRdb's pipeline instead of the authors' own analysis. The sample table holds 250,000 to 300,000 distinct CDR3 sequences, of which roughly 61% were seen once. Roughly 1.3% of the sample is in the top ten clones.

The patients picked for sequencing were ones in whom flow cytometry had shown an expansion of CD8+CD57+ cells. Every patient had a diagnosis of severe acquired aplastic anemia based on International Study of Aplastic Anemia and Agranulocytosis and Camitta criteria. No patient had received any therapy when blood was sampled. In this study, sorted CD4+ and CD8+ T cells from the blood of healthy subjects and of severe aplastic anemia patients had their TCR repertoires deep-sequenced. Patients were enrolled in the USA under clinicaltrials.gov protocols 00001620, 01623167, 00001397, 00071045, 00081523 and 00961064. Ficoll-Paque density gradient centrifugation was used to isolate peripheral blood mononuclear cells. Before DNA extraction, CD4+ and CD8+ T cells were sorted by FACS or by magnetic beads. The data originate from a study of CD8+CD57+ T cells in acquired aplastic anemia (dated by TCRdb to the late 2010s). The study in broad terms: On average, sorted CD4+ and CD8+ cells yielded 3.2 ug of extracted DNA, with a range of about 0.17 to 27.4 ug. A CD8+CD57+ expansion meant a frequency higher than the mean frequency seen in healthy subjects.

Here is what the overall study found, with its caveats: Roughly 30 CD8+ CDR3 sequences were shared between patients and controls but appeared highly expressed in patients and within their immunodominant clones. CD8+ Simpson's diversity did not differ significantly between patients and healthy controls (P=0.060).

The sequence derives from a human donor with aplastic anemia. The sequenced sample consisted of sorted CD4+, CD8+, or CD8+CD57+ T cells (not recorded which) from PBMCs.

For the CDR3, the sequence is CAISRSGGHYGYTF. The nucleotide sequence is given as TGTGCCATCAGCCGCTCGGGGGGGCACTATGGCTACACCTTC. The sequence joins TRBV10-3 to TRBJ1-2, and possibly TRBD1, on 6 matching bases. The CDR3 measures 14 amino acids from cysteine to phenylalanine. CDR3 DNA only is kept here, 42 bases in frame from base 1. The junction carries 14 bases between V and J, which are trimmed by 6 bases and 3 bases respectively. CDR1 ENHRY and CDR2 SYGVKD were looked up in the germline V gene.